The entry below describes one T cell receptor beta chain. V was trimmed by 4 bases and J by 4 bases, leaving 19 bases between them. From germline, CDR1 is MNHEY and CDR2 SVGEGT. There are 17 residues in the CDR3. The sample originates from a study of T-cell reconstitution after alpha-beta-depleted transplantation in children. The TCRbeta library was prepared with unique molecular identifiers. TCRdb redid the calling of the PCR reads with MiXCR, one entry per CDR3 protein. The sample includes 450,000 to 600,000 distinct CDR3 sequences, approximately 12% of them seen just once. The chain recombines TRBV6-2 or TRBV6-3 with TRBJ2-2, with TRBD2 as a possible D gene (6 bases). This specimen was PBMCs, mostly from graft donor cells, taken 360 days after TCRalphabeta/CD19-depleted stem cell transplant. This clonotype was sampled from a male patient younger than 18 who had a stem cell transplant for acute myeloid leukemia, so the T cells may come from the graft donor. DNA of the CDR3: TGTGCCAGCAGTTCAATACGGCCGGGAGTCGGCACCGGGGAGCTGTTTTTT. This codes for CASSSIRPGVGTGELFF.